The 26 T cell receptor beta chains below come from one sample, sequenced in a study of shared clonotypes between healthy human individuals. Libraries were prepared by immunoSEQ multiplex PCR; TCRdb keeps only in-frame clonotypes and omits some of them. The sample lists roughly 680,000 clones, approximately 72% occurring once. Sequenced sample: memory CD4+ T cells sorted from blood. The subset was: CD45RA-negative fraction. All receptors derive from a woman aged 25 to 39 in good health.

This chain links TRBV5-1 with TRBJ2-7; 7 bases are a match to TRBD1. V shed 3 bases and J 7 bases; nucleotides not matched to a gene: 13. CDR3 length equals 15 residues. Germline lookup yields CDR1 SGHRS and CDR2 YFSETQ. The CDR3 DNA follows: TGCGCCAGCAGCTCCCGGGACAGCGGCCGGGATGAGCAGTACTTC. This gives the protein CASSSRDSGRDEQYF.

This clone was seen many times. In DNA, the CDR3 is TGTGCCAGCAGCTTTTTGGGTCCCCTCAATCAGCCCCAGCATTTT. This sequence encodes CASSFLGPLNQPQHF. The V and J genes are TRBV7-8 and TRBJ1-5; D is unresolved. Trimming left V 3 bases short and J 3 bases short, with 12 bases between. This CDR3 spans 15 amino acids. CDR1 and CDR2 (germline): SGHVS, FQNEAQ.

This clone has at least ten counts. The CDR3 coding sequence is TGTGCCAGTAGTATCGTGCGTGGGACAGCAAATCAGCCCCAGCATTTT. Its protein is CASSIVRGTANQPQHF. The rearrangement links TRBV19 to TRBJ1-5, with 7 bases identical to TRBD1. The CDR3 length is 16 residues. Germline assignment: CDR1 LNHDA and CDR2 SQIVND (reference sequence). Trimming removed 3 bases from V and 4 bases from J; junction bases left unmatched: 9.

The V call is TRBV12-5, the J call TRBJ2-7; 7 positions agree with TRBD2. This CDR3 comprises 15 residues. V shed 6 bases and J 2 bases; nucleotides not matched to a gene: 10. Germline V gives CDR1 LGHNT, CDR2 FRNRAP. This chain's CDR3 is CASGTLAVRPYEQYF. DNA for the CDR3: TGTGCTAGTGGCACGCTAGCGGTCCGCCCCTACGAGCAGTACTTC.

This clone was found a few times. This chain joins TRBV28 and TRBJ2-1; D is undetermined. The V gene lost 7 bases and the J gene lost 0 bases, with 7 bases spanning the gap. The length of the CDR3 is 13 residues. Germline CDR1 MDHEN, CDR2 SYDVKM. The CDR3 here is CASKMGSYNEQFF. The DNA of the CDR3 is TGTGCCAGCAAGATGGGCTCCTACAATGAGCAGTTCTTC.

This clone has just a few counts. The chain uses TRBV5-1 and TRBJ2-3; 9 positions agree with TRBD2. CDR1 is SGHRS and CDR2 is YFSETQ in the germline V gene. J gave up 0 bases and V 4 bases, and 9 bases lay outside the gene matches. This CDR3 contains 17 residues. As DNA, the CDR3 is TGCGCCAGCAGCCACGGGACTAGCCATTTCAGCACAGATACGCAGTATTTT. It encodes CASSHGTSHFSTDTQYF.

This clone has just one count. The V and J genes are TRBV28 and TRBJ2-4; either TRBD1 or TRBD2 may supply D (5 bases each). The germline V gene encodes CDR1 MDHEN and CDR2 SYDVKM. CDR3 length: 16 amino acids. The V and J ends lost 5 bases and 6 bases respectively, with 20 bases between them. The CDR3 DNA follows: TGTGCCAGCAGTCAGCAGGGTAGAGGGGCGGGAAACATTCAGTACTTC. Protein sequence: CASSQQGRGAGNIQYF.

J is TRBJ1-2 and V is TRBV18; TRBD1 might be the D (6 bases). The germline V and J ends were trimmed by 1 base and 8 bases, with 11 bases remaining between them. This CDR3 spans 13 amino acids. Per the germline V gene, CDR1 is KGHSH and CDR2 is LQKENI. This chain's CDR3 is CASSPRGGEGYTF. The CDR3 region has the DNA TGTGCCAGCTCACCACGAGGGGGGGAAGGCTACACCTTC.

In DNA form, the CDR3 reads TGCGCCAGCTCCGGGGGCAGGGGGCCGGAAAAACTGTTTTTT. As protein: CASSGGRGPEKLFF. The V and J genes are TRBV5-1 and TRBJ1-4; 8 bases align to TRBD1. J was trimmed by 8 bases and V by 7 bases; bases with no gene match: 10. The CDR3 extends over 14 amino acids. Germline loops: CDR1 SGHRS, CDR2 YFSETQ.

As regards this clone: Distinct nucleotide sequences in the sample also encode this CDR3. V usage is TRBV5-4 and J usage is TRBJ2-1; D is perhaps TRBD2 (6 bases). This CDR3 spans 15 amino acids. Trimming removed 1 base from V and 4 bases from J, with 12 bases in between. The germline CDR1 and CDR2 sequences are SGHNT and YYREEE (reference sequence). The CDR3 is CASSLRLAEYNEQFF. The CDR3 region has the DNA TGTGCCAGCAGCTTGAGATTAGCGGAGTACAATGAGCAGTTCTTC.

V is TRBV19 and J is TRBJ1-2, with D hard to call. This CDR3 has 15 amino acids. Germline values: CDR1 LNHDA, CDR2 SQIVND (reference sequence). Trimming removed 5 bases at V and 6 bases at J, with 19 bases between. Here the CDR3 DNA reads TGTGCCAGTAGTCGAAATACGGACGGAATCCATGGCTACACCTTC. It yields the protein CASSRNTDGIHGYTF.

This chain links TRBV4-1 with TRBJ2-3; 7 bases agree with TRBD2. The CDR3 runs to 15 residues. The V gene's germline CDR1 is MGHRA and CDR2 YSYEKL. V lost 2 bases to trimming and J lost 8 bases; unmatched junction nucleotides: 10. The DNA of the CDR3 is TGCGCCAGCAGCCAACATGGGGCGGGAGCGGGTACGCAGTATTTT. It translates to CASSQHGAGAGTQYF.

The J gene is TRBJ2-7, the V gene TRBV5-4; D may be TRBD2 (7 bases). The CDR3 covers 12 residues. Trimming shortened V by 5 bases and J by 9 bases, and 15 bases separated the two germline ends. The germline V gene has CDR1 SGHNT and CDR2 YYREEE (reference sequence). The CDR3 bases are TGTGCCAGCAGTCAGGGGCGGGAGCGGCAGTACTTC. Its protein product is CASSQGRERQYF.

The J gene is TRBJ2-7, the V gene TRBV30; possibly TRBD1 for D (6 bases). The germline V gene encodes CDR1 GTSNPN and CDR2 SVGIG (reference sequence). CDR3 length: 15 amino acids. V lost 1 base to trimming and J lost 2 bases, with 15 bases between them. CDR3 sequence: CAWSGSGDRAYEQYF. The CDR3 DNA sequence: TGTGCCTGGAGTGGTTCAGGGGATAGGGCCTACGAGCAGTACTTC.

The chain carries TRBV18 and TRBJ2-1; the match to TRBD2 covers 10 bases. The CDR3 is 18 amino acids. V was pared by 3 bases and J by 9 bases, with 17 bases of the junction left unmatched. The germline V gene encodes CDR1 KGHSH and CDR2 LQKENI. Here the CDR3 DNA reads TGTGCCAGCTCACCCAGGACAGGGCTAGCGGGAGTACCCGGTGAGCAGTTCTTC. This codes for CASSPRTGLAGVPGEQFF.

V usage is TRBV5-1 and J usage is TRBJ1-3, with 7 bases matching TRBD1. Germline CDR1 and CDR2: SGHRS and YFSETQ. There are 14 residues in the CDR3. V gave up 6 bases and J gave up 4 bases; unmatched junction bases: 7. The CDR3 protein is CASTIGTEGNTIYF. The CDR3 bases are TGCGCCAGCACCATAGGGACAGAGGGAAACACCATATATTTT.

The gene calls are TRBV28 and TRBJ2-7, with D perhaps matching TRBD2 (5 bases). CDR1 and CDR2 from the germline V gene are MDHEN and SYDVKM. The CDR3 is 17 amino acids. Trimming cost V 7 bases and J 0 bases, with 22 bases left between them. The CDR3 sequence: CASNGRGLPISSYEQYF. The DNA for the CDR3 is TGTGCCAGCAATGGACGAGGACTCCCTATAAGCTCCTACGAGCAGTACTTC.

This chain connects TRBV29-1 to TRBJ2-7; the match to TRBD1 covers 9 bases. Trimming at V came to 5 bases and at J to 4 bases, leaving 9 bases not matched to a gene. Germline V gene data show CDR1 as SQVTM and CDR2 as ANQGSEA. The CDR3 totals 14 residues. The chain's CDR3 is CSVWGQGLSYEQYF. CDR3 DNA sequence: TGCAGCGTTTGGGGACAGGGTCTGTCGTACGAGCAGTACTTC.

The genes are TRBV19 and TRBJ2-2; 7 positions agree with TRBD1. This CDR3 spans 16 amino acids. Germline V CDR1 and CDR2: LNHDA, SQIVND (reference sequence). Germline trimming cut 5 bases from V and 5 bases from J; bases unmatched to any gene: 11. The CDR3 nucleotides are TGTGCCAGTAGTTACCTGGACAGGCTGAATACCGGGGAGCTGTTTTTT. Protein sequence: CASSYLDRLNTGELFF.

This clone was recorded once. DNA for the CDR3: TGTGCCAGCAGCTTAGCCAGTGGAAGGGACACTGAAGCTTTCTTT. It codes for CASSLASGRDTEAFF. The genes are TRBV7-9 and TRBJ1-1; D remains ambiguous. The germline CDR1 and CDR2 sequences are SEHNR and FQNEAQ (reference sequence). The germline V and J ends were trimmed by 0 bases and 3 bases, with 11 bases remaining between them. The CDR3 is 15 residues long.

The V gene is TRBV4-2, the J gene TRBJ2-7, with D possibly matching TRBD2 (6 bases). The CDR3 runs to 15 residues. V lost 1 base, J lost 0 bases, and 10 bases lay in between. Germline V gene lookup returns CDR1 LGHNA and CDR2 YNFKEQ. In nucleotides, the CDR3 is TGTGCCAGCAGCCAAGCGTTGGGGGGCTCCTACGAGCAGTACTTC. As protein: CASSQALGGSYEQYF.

This sequence joins TRBV5-1 and TRBJ2-2; the D gene is possibly TRBD2 (6 bases). This CDR3 is built from 15 residues. V shed 2 bases and J shed 5 bases, with 13 bases lying between them. The germline V gene has CDR1 SGHRS and CDR2 YFSETQ. The CDR3 sequence is CASSFGTEGTGELFF. The CDR3 nucleotides read TGCGCCAGCAGCTTTGGGACTGAAGGTACCGGGGAGCTGTTTTTT.

The chain joins TRBV5-1 to TRBJ2-5; D is perhaps TRBD1 or TRBD2 (6 bases each). This CDR3 comprises 14 residues. V dropped 4 bases and J dropped 2 bases, with 12 bases sitting between them. CDR1 is SGHRS and CDR2 is YFSETQ in the germline V gene. CDR3 sequence: CASSGGHGQETQYF. Written as DNA, the CDR3 is TGCGCCAGCAGCGGGGGGCATGGTCAAGAGACCCAGTACTTC.

This clone appeared a single time. The chain employs TRBV6-1 and TRBJ2-3, with D perhaps matching TRBD2 (5 bases). V shed 4 bases and J shed 0 bases, with 11 bases lying between them. CDR3 length: 15 residues. Germline V gene sequence: CDR1 MNHNS, CDR2 SASEGT. CDR3 DNA: TGTGCCAGCAGTGTTCAGCGGACTAGCACAGATACGCAGTATTTT. It is translated as CASSVQRTSTDTQYF.

The chain recombines TRBV7-9 with TRBJ1-2; D ambiguous. Germline CDR1 is SEHNR and CDR2 is FQNEAQ (reference sequence). V shed 3 bases and J shed 5 bases, with 13 bases lying between them. The CDR3 totals 14 residues. As DNA, the CDR3 is TGTGCCAGCAGCTTTAGAGGTGCAGATTATGGCTACACCTTC. Its protein product is CASSFRGADYGYTF.

As concerns this clone: Additional DNA sequences in this sample encode the identical CDR3. V and J are TRBV20-1 and TRBJ1-1; D is uncertain. Per the germline V gene, CDR1 is DFQATT and CDR2 is SNEGSKA (reference sequence). Trimming cost V 3 bases and J 5 bases, with 7 bases left between them. The CDR3 runs 11 residues. This chain's CDR3 is CSASRGTEAFF. DNA of the CDR3: TGCAGTGCTAGTCGGGGTACTGAAGCTTTCTTT.